One and the same sample provided the 3 T cell receptor beta chains below, sequenced in a study of cytomegalovirus exposure and HLA in healthy donors. Libraries were prepared by immunoSEQ multiplex PCR; TCRdb keeps only in-frame clonotypes and omits some of them. Of 250,000 to 400,000 clones in the sample, roughly 90% were seen once. The sample consisted of PBMCs. The receptors stem from a young man in good health and CMV-seronegative.

The genes are TRBV19 and TRBJ1-2; D may be TRBD1 (6 bases). This CDR3 comprises 16 residues. V lost 4 bases and J 6 bases, leaving 21 bases between the germline ends. Germline V CDR1 and CDR2: LNHDA, SQIVND (reference sequence). The CDR3 protein is CASSTSTGPPTDGYTF. CDR3 nucleotide sequence: TGTGCCAGTAGTACCTCGACAGGCCCACCGACTGATGGCTACACCTTC.

The chain carries TRBV11-2 and TRBJ1-2, with D possibly TRBD1 on 6 matching bases. Germline CDR1 SGHAT, CDR2 FQNNGV. The CDR3 has 15 amino acids. V lost 4 bases and J 5 bases, leaving 17 bases between the germline ends. CDR3 sequence (DNA): TGTGCCAGCAGCTCCCTCCGCGGCAGGGGATATGGCTACACCTTC. Encoded protein: CASSSLRGRGYGYTF.

V and J are TRBV5-6 and TRBJ2-5; tentatively, D is TRBD1 (6 bases). The germline V and J ends were trimmed by 0 bases and 7 bases, with 19 bases remaining between them. This CDR3 region has 16 residues. Germline V CDR1 and CDR2: SGHDT, YYEEEE. CDR3 DNA: TGTGCCAGCAGCTTGGCCCCCGGACAGTTTGTCGGGACCCAGTACTTC. Its protein is CASSLAPGQFVGTQYF.